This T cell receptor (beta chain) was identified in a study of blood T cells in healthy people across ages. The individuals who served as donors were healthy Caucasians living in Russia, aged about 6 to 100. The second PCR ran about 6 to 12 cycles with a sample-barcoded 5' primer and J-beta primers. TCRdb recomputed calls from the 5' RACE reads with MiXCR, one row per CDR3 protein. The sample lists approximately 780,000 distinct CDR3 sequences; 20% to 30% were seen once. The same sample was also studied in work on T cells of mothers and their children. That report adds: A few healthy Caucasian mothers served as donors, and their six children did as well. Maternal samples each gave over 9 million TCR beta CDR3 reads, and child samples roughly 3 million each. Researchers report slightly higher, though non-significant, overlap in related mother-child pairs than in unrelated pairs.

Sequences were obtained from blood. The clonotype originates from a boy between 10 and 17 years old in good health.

Here the CDR3 reads CASSEVSGYTGELFF. In DNA, the CDR3 is TGTGCCAGCAGTGAGGTTTCAGGGTACACCGGGGAGCTGTTTTTT. The gene calls are TRBV6-1 and TRBJ2-2; D is possibly TRBD1 (5 bases). V dropped 3 bases and J dropped 3 bases, with 11 bases sitting between them. The CDR3 is 15 amino acids. From germline, CDR1 is MNHNS and CDR2 SASEGT.